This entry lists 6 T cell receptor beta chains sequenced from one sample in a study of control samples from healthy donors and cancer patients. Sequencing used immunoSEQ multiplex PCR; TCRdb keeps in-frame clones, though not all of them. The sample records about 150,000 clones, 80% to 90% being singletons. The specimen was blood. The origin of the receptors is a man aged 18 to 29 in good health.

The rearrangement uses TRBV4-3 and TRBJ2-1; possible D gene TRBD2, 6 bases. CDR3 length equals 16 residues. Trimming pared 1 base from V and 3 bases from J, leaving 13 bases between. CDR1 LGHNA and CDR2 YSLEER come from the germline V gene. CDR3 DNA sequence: TGCGCCAGCAGCCAAGGAATGCCTAGCGACTACAATGAGCAGTTCTTC. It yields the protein CASSQGMPSDYNEQFF.

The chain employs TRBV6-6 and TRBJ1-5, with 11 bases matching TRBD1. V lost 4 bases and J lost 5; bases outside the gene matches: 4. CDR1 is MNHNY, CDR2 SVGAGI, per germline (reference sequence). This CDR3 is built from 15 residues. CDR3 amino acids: CASSSGTGGDQPQHF. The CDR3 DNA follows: TGTGCCAGCAGTTCGGGGACAGGGGGAGATCAGCCCCAGCATTTT.

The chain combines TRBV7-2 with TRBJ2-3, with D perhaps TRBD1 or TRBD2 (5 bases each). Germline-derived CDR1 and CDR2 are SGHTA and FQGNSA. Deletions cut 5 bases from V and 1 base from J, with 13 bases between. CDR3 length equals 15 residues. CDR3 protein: CASSTRRGGTDTQYF. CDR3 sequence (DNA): TGTGCCAGCAGCACCCGCAGAGGGGGCACAGATACGCAGTATTTT.

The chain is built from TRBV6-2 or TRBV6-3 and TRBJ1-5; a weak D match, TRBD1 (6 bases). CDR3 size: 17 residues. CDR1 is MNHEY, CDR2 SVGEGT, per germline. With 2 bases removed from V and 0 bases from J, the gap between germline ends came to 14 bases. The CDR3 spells CASSYAGARYSNQPQHF. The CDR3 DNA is TGTGCCAGCAGTTACGCAGGGGCCAGGTATAGCAATCAGCCCCAGCATTTT.

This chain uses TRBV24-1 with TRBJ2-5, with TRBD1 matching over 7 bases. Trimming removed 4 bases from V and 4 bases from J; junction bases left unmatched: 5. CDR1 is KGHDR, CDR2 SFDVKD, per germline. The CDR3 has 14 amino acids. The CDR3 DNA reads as TGTGCCACCAGTGAATCAAGGGGGCTAGAGACCCAGTACTTC. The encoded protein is CATSESRGLETQYF.

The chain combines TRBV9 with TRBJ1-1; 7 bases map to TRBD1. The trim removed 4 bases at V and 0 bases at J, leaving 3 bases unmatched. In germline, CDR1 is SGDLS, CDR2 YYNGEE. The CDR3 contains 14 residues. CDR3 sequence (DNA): TGTGCCAGCAGCACCGGGACAGTGAACACTGAAGCTTTCTTT. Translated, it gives CASSTGTVNTEAFF.